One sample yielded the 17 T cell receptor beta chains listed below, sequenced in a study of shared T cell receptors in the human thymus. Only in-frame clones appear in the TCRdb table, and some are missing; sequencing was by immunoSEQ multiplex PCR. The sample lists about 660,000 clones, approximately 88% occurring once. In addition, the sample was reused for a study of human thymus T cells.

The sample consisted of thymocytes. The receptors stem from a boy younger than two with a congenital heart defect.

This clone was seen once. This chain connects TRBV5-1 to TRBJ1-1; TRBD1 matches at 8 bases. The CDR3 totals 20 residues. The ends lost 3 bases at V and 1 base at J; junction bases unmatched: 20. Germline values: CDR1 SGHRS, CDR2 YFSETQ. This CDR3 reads CASSCPHPDRGSTQNTEAFF. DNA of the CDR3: TGCGCCAGCAGCTGCCCTCACCCCGACAGGGGTTCCACCCAGAACACTGAAGCTTTCTTT.

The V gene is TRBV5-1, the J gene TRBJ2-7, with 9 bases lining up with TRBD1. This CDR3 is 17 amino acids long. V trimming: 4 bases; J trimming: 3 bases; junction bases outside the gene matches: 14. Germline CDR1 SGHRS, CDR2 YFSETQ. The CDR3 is CASSPGGTGGRDYEQYF. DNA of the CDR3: TGCGCCAGCAGCCCGGGCGGAACAGGGGGCCGGGACTACGAGCAGTACTTC.

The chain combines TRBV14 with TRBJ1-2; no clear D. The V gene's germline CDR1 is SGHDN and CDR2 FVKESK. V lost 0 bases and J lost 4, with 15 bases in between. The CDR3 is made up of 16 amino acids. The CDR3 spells CASSQDPPGGFYGYTF. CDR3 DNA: TGTGCCAGCAGCCAAGACCCCCCGGGAGGTTTCTATGGCTACACCTTC.

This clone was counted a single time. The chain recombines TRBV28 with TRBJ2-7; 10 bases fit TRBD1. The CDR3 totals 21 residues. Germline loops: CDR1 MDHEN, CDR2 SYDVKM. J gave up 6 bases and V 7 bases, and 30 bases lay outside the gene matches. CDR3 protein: CASTPPGQGTANLPSKGEQYF. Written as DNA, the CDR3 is TGTGCCAGCACCCCACCGGGACAGGGGACCGCGAATCTCCCATCTAAGGGCGAGCAGTACTTC.

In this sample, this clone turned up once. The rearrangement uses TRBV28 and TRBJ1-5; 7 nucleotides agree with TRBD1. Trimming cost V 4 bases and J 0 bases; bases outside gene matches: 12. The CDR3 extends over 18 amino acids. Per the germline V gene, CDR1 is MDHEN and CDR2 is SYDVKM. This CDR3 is CASSSPPPGTDSNQPQHF. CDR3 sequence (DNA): TGTGCCAGCAGTTCACCCCCCCCCGGGACAGATAGCAATCAGCCCCAGCATTTT.

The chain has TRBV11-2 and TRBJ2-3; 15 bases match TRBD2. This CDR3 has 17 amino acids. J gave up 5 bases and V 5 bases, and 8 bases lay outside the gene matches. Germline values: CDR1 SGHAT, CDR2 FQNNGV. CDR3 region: CASSRTSGRARKDTQYF. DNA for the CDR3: TGTGCCAGCAGCCGGACTAGCGGGAGGGCCCGGAAAGATACGCAGTATTTT.

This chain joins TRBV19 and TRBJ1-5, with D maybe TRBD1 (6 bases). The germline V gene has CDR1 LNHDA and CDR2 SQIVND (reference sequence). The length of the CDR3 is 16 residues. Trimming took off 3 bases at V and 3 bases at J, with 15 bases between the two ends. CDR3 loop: CASSIWGPYFNQPQHF. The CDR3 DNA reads TGTGCCAGTAGTATCTGGGGGCCGTACTTCAATCAGCCCCAGCATTTT.

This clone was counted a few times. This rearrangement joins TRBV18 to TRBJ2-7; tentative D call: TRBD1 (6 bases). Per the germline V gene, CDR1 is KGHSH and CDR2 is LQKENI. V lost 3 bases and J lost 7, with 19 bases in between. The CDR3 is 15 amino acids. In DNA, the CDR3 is TGTGCCAGCTCACCGGGGCAGGGGCTCCTAGGGGAGCAGTACTTC. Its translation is CASSPGQGLLGEQYF. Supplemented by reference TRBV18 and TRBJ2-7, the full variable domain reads NAGVMQNPRHLVRRRGQEARLRCSPMKGHSHVYWYRQLPEEGLKFMVYLQKENIIDESGMPKERFSAEFPKEGPSILRIQQVVRGDSAAYFCASSPGQGLLGEQYFGPGTRLTVT.

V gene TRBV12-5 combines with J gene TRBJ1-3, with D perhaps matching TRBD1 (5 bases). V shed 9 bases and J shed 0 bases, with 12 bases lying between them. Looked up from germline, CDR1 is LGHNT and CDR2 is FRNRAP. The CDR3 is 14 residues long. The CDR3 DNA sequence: TGTGCTAGCACCGACAGAAACTCTGGAAACACCATATATTTT. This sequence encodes CASTDRNSGNTIYF.

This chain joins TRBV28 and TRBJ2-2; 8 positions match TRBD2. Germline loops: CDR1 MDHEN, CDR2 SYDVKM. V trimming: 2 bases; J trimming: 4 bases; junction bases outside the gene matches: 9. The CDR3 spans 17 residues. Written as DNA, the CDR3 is TGTGCCAGCAGTTTAAAGCGGGAGATGCGGGTCACCGGGGAGCTGTTTTTT. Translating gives CASSLKREMRVTGELFF.

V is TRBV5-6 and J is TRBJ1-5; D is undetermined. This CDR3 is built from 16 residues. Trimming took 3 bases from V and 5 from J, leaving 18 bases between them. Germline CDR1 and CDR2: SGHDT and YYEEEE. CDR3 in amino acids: CASSSMGREVYQPQHF. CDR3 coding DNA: TGTGCCAGCAGCTCGATGGGGAGGGAGGTTTATCAGCCCCAGCATTTT.

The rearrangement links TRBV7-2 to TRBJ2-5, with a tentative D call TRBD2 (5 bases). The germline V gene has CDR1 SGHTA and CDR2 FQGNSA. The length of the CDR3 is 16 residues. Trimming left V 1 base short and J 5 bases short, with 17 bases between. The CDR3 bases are TGTGCCAGCAGCTTAGGCGGTCGCCCCCGCGGGGAGACCCAGTACTTC. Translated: CASSLGGRPRGETQYF.

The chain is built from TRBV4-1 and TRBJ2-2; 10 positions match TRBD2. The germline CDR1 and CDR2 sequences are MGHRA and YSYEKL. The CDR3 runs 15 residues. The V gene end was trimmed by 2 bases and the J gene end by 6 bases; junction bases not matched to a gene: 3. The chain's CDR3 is CASSQPGLAPGELFF. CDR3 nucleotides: TGCGCCAGCAGCCAACCGGGACTAGCGCCCGGGGAGCTGTTTTTT.

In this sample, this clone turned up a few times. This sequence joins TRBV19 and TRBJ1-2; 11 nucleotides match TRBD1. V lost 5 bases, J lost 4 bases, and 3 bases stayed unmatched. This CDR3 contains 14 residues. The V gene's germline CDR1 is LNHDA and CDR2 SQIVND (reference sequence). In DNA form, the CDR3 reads TGTGCCAGTAGTCCGGGACAGGGGGGCTATGGCTACACCTTC. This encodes CASSPGQGGYGYTF.

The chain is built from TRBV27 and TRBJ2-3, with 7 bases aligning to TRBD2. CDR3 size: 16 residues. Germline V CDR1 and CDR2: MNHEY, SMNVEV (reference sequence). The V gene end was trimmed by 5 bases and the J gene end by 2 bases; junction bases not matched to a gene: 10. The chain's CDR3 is CASSPKAGLHTDTQYF. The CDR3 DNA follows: TGTGCCAGCAGTCCCAAAGCGGGGCTACACACAGATACGCAGTATTTT.

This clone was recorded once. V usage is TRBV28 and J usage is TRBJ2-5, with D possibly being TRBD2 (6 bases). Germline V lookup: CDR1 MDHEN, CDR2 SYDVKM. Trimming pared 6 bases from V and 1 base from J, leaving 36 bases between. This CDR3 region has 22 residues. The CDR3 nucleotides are TGTGCCAGCAGCCCCCGGTCAAGGACGGGTTCGATCCCAGGCGGGGTCCAAGAGACCCAGTACTTC. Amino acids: CASSPRSRTGSIPGGVQETQYF.

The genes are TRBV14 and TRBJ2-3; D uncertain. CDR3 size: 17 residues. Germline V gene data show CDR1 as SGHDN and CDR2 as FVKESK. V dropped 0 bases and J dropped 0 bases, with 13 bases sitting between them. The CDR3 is CASSQETVFRSTDTQYF. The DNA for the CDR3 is TGTGCCAGCAGCCAAGAAACAGTCTTTCGTAGCACAGATACGCAGTATTTT.